This T cell receptor (beta chain) stems from a study of shared clonotypes between healthy human individuals. Study at large: The donor pool was made up of two women and three men aged 18 to 49. Per donor, three plates held CD4 naive cells, three held CD4 memory, two held CD8 naive and one held CD8 memory. Study-wide results and limits: Sharing across several donors was seen in around 5.1% of naive CD4 clonotypes.

Regarding this clone: Its cognate antigen is unknown.

V gave up 5 bases and J gave up 5 bases, with 9 bases separating them. Germline V gives CDR1 SEHNR, CDR2 FQNEAQ (reference sequence). CDR3 size: 12 residues. Naive CD8 cells were CD45RO-negative, positively selected for CCR7, excluding terminally differentiated effector memory CD45RA+ cells. Once extracted for a subset, genomic DNA was divided evenly among several immunoSEQ plates. Sequencing was performed with immunoSEQ multiplex PCR; in TCRdb, only in-frame clones are kept and a portion is missing. Here the sample spans around 1.9 million clones, more than 85% being singletons. This TCR derives from a man between 18 and 29 years old in good health. Some clones in this sample may be carry-over from other donors' samples. The sequencing sample was made of naive CD8+ T cells from PBMCs. The V and J genes are TRBV7-9 and TRBJ2-5; unclear D gene. CDR3 sequence (DNA): TGTGCCAGCAGCCTCCTAACTGAGACCCAGTACTTC. Its translation: CASSLLTETQYF.